This T cell receptor (beta chain) comes out of a study of response to subunit inactivated influenza vaccine. This clonotype has just a few counts. Its antigen is unknown. Study outcomes and limitations: Authors suggested seasonal influenza vaccinations each recruit few new T cells.

A single record per CDR3 protein comes from TCRdb applying MiXCR to the RT-PCR reads. The repertoire has over 650,000 distinct CDR3 sequences, under 20% of them found once; the top ten carry roughly 10%. Germline values: CDR1 MGHDK, CDR2 SYGVNS. There are 14 residues in the CDR3. Trimming removed 3 bases from V and 10 bases from J; junction bases left unmatched: 6. Material: PBMCs from blood, obtained around 5 days after vaccination. The sequence derives from a man in his fifties who received an inactivated influenza vaccine. The V and J genes are TRBV25-1 and TRBJ1-2, with TRBD1 matching over 12 bases. The CDR3 is CASSETGTGGFYTF. CDR3 sequence (DNA): TGTGCCAGCAGTGAGACCGGGACAGGGGGCTTCTACACCTTC.